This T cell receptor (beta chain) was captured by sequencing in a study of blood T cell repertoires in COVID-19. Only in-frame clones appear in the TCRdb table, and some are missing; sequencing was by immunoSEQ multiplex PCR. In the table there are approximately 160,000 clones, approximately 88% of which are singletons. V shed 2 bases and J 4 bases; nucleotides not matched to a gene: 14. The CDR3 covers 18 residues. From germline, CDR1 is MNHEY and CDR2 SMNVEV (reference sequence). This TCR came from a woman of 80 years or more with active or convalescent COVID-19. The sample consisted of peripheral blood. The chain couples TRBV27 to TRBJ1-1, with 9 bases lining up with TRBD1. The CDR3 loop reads CASSLLLPGTGSGTEAFF. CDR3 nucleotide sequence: TGTGCCAGCAGTTTACTCCTCCCCGGGACAGGGAGCGGCACTGAAGCTTTCTTT.